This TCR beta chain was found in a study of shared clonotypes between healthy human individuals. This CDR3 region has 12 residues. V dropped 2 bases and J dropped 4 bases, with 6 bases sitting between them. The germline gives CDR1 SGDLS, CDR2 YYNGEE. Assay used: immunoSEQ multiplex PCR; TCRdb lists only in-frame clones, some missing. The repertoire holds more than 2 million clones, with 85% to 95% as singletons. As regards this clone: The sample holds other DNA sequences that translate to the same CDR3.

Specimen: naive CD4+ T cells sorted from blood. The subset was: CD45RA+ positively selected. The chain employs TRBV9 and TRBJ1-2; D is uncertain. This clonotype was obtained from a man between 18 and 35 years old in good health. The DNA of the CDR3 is TGTGCCAGCAGCGTTGGTGGCTATGGCTACACCTTC. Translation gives CASSVGGYGYTF.